One T cell receptor (beta chain) is described in this entry. Germline V lookup: CDR1 SGHRS, CDR2 YFSETQ. The trim removed 4 bases at V and 1 base at J, leaving 10 bases unmatched. This CDR3 contains 16 residues. The source of the sample is a study of blood T cell repertoires in COVID-19. Study at large: Acute-phase and convalescent COVID-19 samples originated in the United States, Italy and Spain. PBMCs, B-cell-depleted T cells, or T cells provided the cDNA or gDNA that made up the material.

Assay: immunoSEQ multiplex PCR; the TCRdb copy retains only in-frame clones and omits some. Counted here are some 360,000 clones, almost 90% occurring once; the ten biggest clones make up just over 1%. The clonotype comes from a woman aged 30 to 39 who had been exposed to COVID-19. This chain connects TRBV5-1 to TRBJ2-5, with 7 bases aligning to TRBD1. The material sequenced was PBMCs or T cells enriched from blood (not recorded which). The CDR3 sequence: CASSLSGTAIQETQYF. The CDR3 DNA sequence: TGCGCCAGCAGCCTCAGTGGGACAGCGATCCAAGAGACCCAGTACTTC.